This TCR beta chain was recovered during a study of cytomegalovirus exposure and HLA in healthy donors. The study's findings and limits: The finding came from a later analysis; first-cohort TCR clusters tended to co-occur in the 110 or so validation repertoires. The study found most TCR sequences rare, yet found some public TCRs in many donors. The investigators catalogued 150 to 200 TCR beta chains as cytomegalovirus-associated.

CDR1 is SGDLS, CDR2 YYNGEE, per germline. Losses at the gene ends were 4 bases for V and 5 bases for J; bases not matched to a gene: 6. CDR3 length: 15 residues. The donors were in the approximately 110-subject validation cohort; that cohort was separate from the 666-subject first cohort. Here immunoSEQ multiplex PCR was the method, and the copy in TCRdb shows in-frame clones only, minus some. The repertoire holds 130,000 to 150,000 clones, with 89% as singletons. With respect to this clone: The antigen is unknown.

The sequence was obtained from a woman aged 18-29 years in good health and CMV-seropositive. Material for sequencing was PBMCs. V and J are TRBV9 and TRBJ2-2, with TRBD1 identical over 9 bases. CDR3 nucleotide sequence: TGTGCCAGCAGCCCTTGGACAGGGGAGACCGGGGAGCTGTTTTTT. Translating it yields CASSPWTGETGELFF.